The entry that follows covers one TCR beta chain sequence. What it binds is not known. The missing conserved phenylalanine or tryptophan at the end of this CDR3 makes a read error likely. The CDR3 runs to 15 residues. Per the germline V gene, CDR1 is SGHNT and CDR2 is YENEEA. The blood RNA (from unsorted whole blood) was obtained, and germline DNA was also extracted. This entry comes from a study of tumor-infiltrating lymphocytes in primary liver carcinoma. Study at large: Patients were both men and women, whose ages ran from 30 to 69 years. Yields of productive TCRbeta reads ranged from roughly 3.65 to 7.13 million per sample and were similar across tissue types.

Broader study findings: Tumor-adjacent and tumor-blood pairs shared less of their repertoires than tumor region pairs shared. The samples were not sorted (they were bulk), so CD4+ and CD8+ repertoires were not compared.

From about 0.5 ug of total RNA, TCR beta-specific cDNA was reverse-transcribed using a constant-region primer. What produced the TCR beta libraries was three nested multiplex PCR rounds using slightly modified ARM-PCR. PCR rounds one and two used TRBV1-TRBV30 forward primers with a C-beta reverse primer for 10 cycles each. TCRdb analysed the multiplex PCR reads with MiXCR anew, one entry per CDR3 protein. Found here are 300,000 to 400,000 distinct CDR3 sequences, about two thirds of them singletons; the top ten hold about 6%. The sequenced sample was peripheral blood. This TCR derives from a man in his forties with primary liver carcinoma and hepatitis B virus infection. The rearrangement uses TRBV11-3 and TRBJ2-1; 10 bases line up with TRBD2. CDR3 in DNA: TGTACCAGCAGCTTCGGGACTAGCGACTACAATGAGCAGTTCTTG. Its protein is CTSSFGTSDYNEQFL.